This T cell receptor (beta chain) was retrieved from a study of PD-L1 blockade in urothelial cancer. Profiling relied on immunoSEQ multiplex PCR, and the TCRdb table lists in-frame clones only, not all of them. The repertoire holds 70,000 to 90,000 clones, with around 76% as singletons. The germline CDR1 and CDR2 sequences are SQVTM and ANQGSEA. The V gene lost 3 bases and the J gene lost 5 bases, with 7 bases spanning the gap. This CDR3 is built from 11 residues. The input for sequencing was PBMCs, taken around atezolizumab (anti-PD-L1) treatment. The source of this sequence is a man in his 70s with urothelial cancer. J is TRBJ1-1 and V is TRBV29-1, with D possibly being TRBD1 (5 bases). DNA for the CDR3: TGCAGCGTTGAGGGGCGGACTGAAGCTTTCTTT. Its translation is CSVEGRTEAFF.